Following are 27 T cell receptor beta chains from one sample sequenced in a study of blood T cell repertoires in COVID-19. TCRdb's copy holds only in-frame clones and misses some; the assay was immunoSEQ multiplex PCR. This sample has 120,000 to 150,000 clones, with about 87% found just once. The sample comprised peripheral blood. All receptors come from a human donor in a cohort sampled during active COVID-19.

V usage is TRBV19 and J usage is TRBJ2-7, with TRBD2 matching 7 bases. CDR1 LNHDA and CDR2 SQIVND come from the germline V gene (reference sequence). Losses at the gene ends were 3 bases for V and 5 bases for J; bases not matched to a gene: 4. This CDR3 contains 13 residues. DNA of the CDR3: TGTGCCAGTAGTATTCGGGGGGTAAACGAGCAGTACTTC. Residues: CASSIRGVNEQYF.

The V gene is TRBV6-5, the J gene TRBJ1-5; D is possibly TRBD1 (6 bases). This CDR3 contains 15 residues. Trimming cost V 6 bases and J 7 bases, with 19 bases left between them. Germline V lookup: CDR1 MNHEY, CDR2 SVGAGI. The CDR3, as DNA: TGTGCCAGCAGGGGGGCAGGGCGATCTGGGCAGCCCCAGCATTTT. Translated: CASRGAGRSGQPQHF.

The chain joins TRBV5-5 to TRBJ1-4, with D uncertain. Trimming pared 2 bases from V and 7 bases from J, leaving 12 bases between. This CDR3 spans 14 amino acids. Germline V lookup: CDR1 SGHKS, CDR2 YYEKEE (reference sequence). For the CDR3, the DNA is TGTGCCAGCAGCTTTGGCGGGGTCGGTGAAAAACTGTTTTTT. Translated, it gives CASSFGGVGEKLFF. Combining the CDR3 with reference TRBV5-5 and TRBJ1-4 gives the whole variable domain DAGVTQSPTHLIKTRGQQVTLRCSPISGHKSVSWYQQVLGQGPQFIFQYYEKEERGRGNFPDRFSARQFPNYSSELNVNALLLGDSALYLCASSFGGVGEKLFFGSGTQLSVL.

The V and J genes are TRBV4-2 and TRBJ1-6; 9 bases agree with TRBD1. CDR1 is LGHNA and CDR2 is YNFKEQ in the germline V gene. The V gene end was trimmed by 4 bases and the J gene end by 5 bases; junction bases not matched to a gene: 9. This CDR3 comprises 17 residues. The CDR3 region is CASSLGSRQGDNSPLHF. DNA for the CDR3: TGTGCCAGCAGCCTAGGATCCCGACAGGGGGATAATTCACCCCTCCACTTT.

The chain combines TRBV6-4 with TRBJ1-5, with TRBD1 matching over 11 bases. Germline loops: CDR1 MRHNA, CDR2 SNTAGT. CDR3 length equals 17 residues. V was clipped by 8 bases and J by 2 bases; unmatched bases: 11. CDR3 amino acids: CASPRTGGEVRNQPQHF. CDR3 DNA: TGTGCCAGCCCGCGGACAGGGGGCGAGGTCCGCAATCAGCCCCAGCATTTT.

The gene calls are TRBV4-2 and TRBJ2-6; D gene ambiguous. The germline CDR1 and CDR2 sequences are LGHNA and YNFKEQ. The CDR3 covers 17 residues. V lost 0 bases and J lost 0, with 9 bases in between. The CDR3 here is CASSQDLAFSGANVLTF. DNA for the CDR3: TGTGCCAGCAGCCAAGATTTAGCATTCTCTGGGGCCAACGTCCTGACTTTC.

The chain has TRBV29-1 and TRBJ1-3; D not resolved. Trimming shortened V by 4 bases and J by 0 bases, and 7 bases separated the two germline ends. Germline loops: CDR1 SQVTM, CDR2 ANQGSEA. This CDR3 has 13 residues. CDR3 protein: CSVVTDSGNTIYF. In DNA, the CDR3 is TGCAGCGTTGTGACTGACTCTGGAAACACCATATATTTT.

The chain combines TRBV29-1 with TRBJ2-7; TRBD1 aligns across 9 bases. The junction had 0 bases not matched to a gene; V was cut back by 1 base and J by 2 bases. Germline V gene data show CDR1 as SQVTM and CDR2 as ANQGSEA. There are 13 residues in the CDR3. The DNA of the CDR3 is TGCAGCGTTGAAGGGGACAGGGCCTACGAGCAGTACTTC. This sequence encodes CSVEGDRAYEQYF.

The genes are TRBV4-3 and TRBJ2-1, with D unresolved. The V gene lost 0 bases and the J gene lost 3 bases, with 9 bases spanning the gap. Germline assignment: CDR1 LGHNA and CDR2 YSLEER. The CDR3 has 15 residues. CDR3 nucleotide sequence: TGCGCCAGCAGCCAAGATCAGGCTTTCTACAATGAGCAGTTCTTC. This encodes CASSQDQAFYNEQFF.

The rearrangement joins TRBV6-6 to TRBJ1-4; D call uncertain. The CDR3 loop spans 12 amino acids. CDR1 is MNHNY, CDR2 SVGAGI, per germline (reference sequence). V gave up 0 bases and J gave up 7 bases, with 3 bases separating them. CDR3 in amino acids: CASSYSSEKLFF. The CDR3, as DNA: TGTGCCAGCAGTTACTCGAGTGAAAAACTGTTTTTT.

The rearrangement joins TRBV5-1 to TRBJ1-1, with 7 bases that match TRBD1. The CDR3 contains 15 residues. Germline loops: CDR1 SGHRS, CDR2 YFSETQ. Losses at the gene ends were 4 bases for V and 1 base for J; bases not matched to a gene: 7. The CDR3 DNA sequence: TGCGCCAGCAGCCTCACCGGGACAGCGAACACTGAAGCTTTCTTT. It specifies CASSLTGTANTEAFF. The entire variable domain, with the rest obtained from reference TRBV5-1 and TRBJ1-1, is as follows: KAGVTQTPRYLIKTRGQQVTLSCSPISGHRSVSWYQQTPGQGLQFLFEYFSETQRNKGNFPGRFSGRQFSNSRSEMNVSTLELGDSALYLCASSLTGTANTEAFFGQGTRLTVV.

This clone came up once. The chain recombines TRBV7-9 with TRBJ1-2; perhaps TRBD1 as D (5 bases). Trimming removed 6 bases from V and 4 bases from J, with 27 bases in between. The germline gives CDR1 SEHNR, CDR2 FQNEAQ (reference sequence). This CDR3 region has 18 residues. The CDR3 DNA reads as TGTGCCAGCAGTCAGGGCGGACCTTTGAGGAATAGGGCCTATGGCTACACCTTC. It encodes CASSQGGPLRNRAYGYTF.

The chain carries TRBV5-3 and TRBJ2-1, with TRBD2 identical over 7 bases. TRBV5-3 is an open reading frame, and its role is uncertain. V gave up 1 base and J gave up 4 bases; unmatched junction bases: 8. The CDR3 runs 16 residues. CDR3 DNA sequence: TGTGCCAGAAGCTTGCCGAGTCTAGCGGATTACAATGAGCAGTTCTTC. Amino acids: CARSLPSLADYNEQFF.

J is TRBJ1-3 and V is TRBV27; no clear D. Germline lookup yields CDR1 MNHEY and CDR2 SMNVEV (reference sequence). The CDR3 runs to 15 residues. V lost 2 bases and J 2 bases, leaving 10 bases between the germline ends. DNA for the CDR3: TGTGCCAGCAGTTTAATGCCAGTCCCTGGAAACACCATATATTTT. Its translation is CASSLMPVPGNTIYF.

V is TRBV7-8 and J is TRBJ1-4, with D perhaps TRBD1 (6 bases). Germline V gene lookup returns CDR1 SGHVS and CDR2 FQNEAQ. The CDR3 is 15 residues long. V gave up 5 bases and J gave up 6 bases, with 16 bases separating them. The CDR3 bases are TGTGCCAGCAGCCCCTGGGGGGGCGCCGATGAAAAACTGTTTTTT. It encodes CASSPWGGADEKLFF.

The chain joins TRBV29-1 to TRBJ1-5; no clear D gene. Germline values: CDR1 SQVTM, CDR2 ANQGSEA. Trimming stripped 3 bases from V and 3 bases from J, with 9 bases between. This CDR3 contains 13 residues. DNA of the CDR3: TGCAGCGTTGAGGCCTCCCCCAATCAGCCCCAGCATTTT. Protein: CSVEASPNQPQHF.

This clone was seen a few times. The chain employs TRBV27 and TRBJ2-7, with D maybe TRBD2 (5 bases). This CDR3 has 15 amino acids. V dropped 3 bases and J dropped 0 bases, with 12 bases sitting between them. Germline V gene data show CDR1 as MNHEY and CDR2 as SMNVEV (reference sequence). The CDR3 DNA reads as TGTGCCAGCAGTTTTTCTAGCTGGAGCTCCTACGAGCAGTACTTC. As protein: CASSFSSWSSYEQYF.

The rearrangement links TRBV5-3 to TRBJ2-7; maybe TRBD1 (6 bases). Being an ORF, TRBV5-3 has a function that is uncertain. V gave up 3 bases and J gave up 3 bases, with 19 bases separating them. The CDR3 has 16 residues. This CDR3 reads CARSSFRTDRCYEQYF. The CDR3 coding sequence is TGTGCCAGAAGCTCATTTCGGACAGACAGATGCTACGAGCAGTACTTC.

The V gene is TRBV5-1, the J gene TRBJ1-4; 8 nucleotides line up with TRBD1. CDR3 length: 14 amino acids. CDR1 SGHRS and CDR2 YFSETQ come from the germline V gene. J gave up 6 bases and V 5 bases, and 6 bases lay outside the gene matches. The CDR3 DNA sequence: TGCGCCAGCAGAACCGGGACAGGACATGAAAAACTGTTTTTT. It codes for CASRTGTGHEKLFF.

The rearrangement joins TRBV12-3 or TRBV12-4 to TRBJ1-2, with 9 bases fitting TRBD1. Losses at the gene ends were 4 bases for V and 11 bases for J; bases not matched to a gene: 5. The CDR3 covers 12 residues. CDR3 amino acids: CASSSGTGKYTF. CDR3 nucleotides: TGTGCCAGCAGTTCCGGGACAGGGAAATACACCTTC.

This chain uses TRBV3-1 (or the pseudogene TRBV3-2) with TRBJ1-2, with TRBD1 identical over 10 bases. The CDR3 length is 16 residues. With V trimmed by 3 bases and J by 4 bases, 8 bases remained unmatched. Germline CDR1 is LGHDT and CDR2 is YNNKEL (reference sequence). The CDR3 nucleotides read TGTGCCAGCAGCCATCCTCCGGGACAGGGGATCTATGGCTACACCTTC. As protein: CASSHPPGQGIYGYTF.

CDR3 nucleotide sequence: TGTGCCAGCAGTGAGGGGCTAGCGGGTTTAAGCTCCTACGAGCAGTACTTC. The encoded protein is CASSEGLAGLSSYEQYF. V and J are TRBV2 and TRBJ2-7, with 8 bases matching TRBD2. V trimming: 3 bases; J trimming: 0 bases; junction bases outside the gene matches: 10. The CDR3 extends over 17 amino acids. Germline lookup yields CDR1 SNHLY and CDR2 FYNNEI.

The rearrangement links TRBV19 to TRBJ2-5; D perhaps matches TRBD1 (7 bases). The CDR3 has 14 amino acids. Germline CDR1 is LNHDA and CDR2 is SQIVND (reference sequence). Trimming removed 8 bases from V and 7 bases from J, with 20 bases in between. The CDR3 spells CASGGSRGVGTQYF. The CDR3 coding sequence is TGTGCCAGTGGGGGCAGCAGGGGGGTTGGGACCCAGTACTTC.

The V call is TRBV7-3, the J call TRBJ2-3, with 15 bases that match TRBD2. Losses at the gene ends were 5 bases for V and 6 bases for J; bases not matched to a gene: 3. The CDR3 is 15 amino acids. The germline CDR1 and CDR2 sequences are SGHTA and FQGTGA. DNA for the CDR3: TGTGCCAGCAGCCGGACTAGCGGGGGGGCCGATACGCAGTATTTT. Translation: CASSRTSGGADTQYF. Full variable domain (outside the CDR3, taken from reference TRBV7-3 and TRBJ2-3): GAGVSQTPSNKVTEKGKYVELRCDPISGHTALYWYRQSLGQGPEFLIYFQGTGAADDSGLPNDRFFAVRPEGSVSTLKIQRTERGDSAVYLCASSRTSGGADTQYFGPGTRLTVL.

The chain combines TRBV4-2 with TRBJ2-7; the match to TRBD2 covers 14 bases. Trimming cost V 6 bases and J 1 base; bases outside gene matches: 8. The CDR3 has 17 amino acids. The germline CDR1 and CDR2 sequences are LGHNA and YNFKEQ. The CDR3: CASRGLAGDQGSYEQYF. In DNA form, the CDR3 reads TGTGCCAGCAGGGGACTAGCGGGGGACCAGGGGTCCTACGAGCAGTACTTC.

The gene calls are TRBV9 and TRBJ2-7, with a tentative D call TRBD2 (7 bases). CDR1 is SGDLS and CDR2 is YYNGEE in the germline V gene. Deletions cut 2 bases from V and 0 bases from J, with 12 bases between. This CDR3 spans 15 amino acids. The CDR3 is CASSVGGASSYEQYF. The DNA for the CDR3 is TGTGCCAGCAGCGTTGGGGGGGCCTCCTCCTACGAGCAGTACTTC.

The chain couples TRBV2 to TRBJ2-7, with a tentative D call TRBD2 (5 bases). The CDR3 runs 11 residues. V lost 6 bases, J lost 4 bases, and 7 bases lay in between. The germline V gene encodes CDR1 SNHLY and CDR2 FYNNEI. CDR3 region: CASRRVYEQYF. The CDR3 DNA reads TGTGCCAGCAGGCGGGTATACGAGCAGTACTTC.